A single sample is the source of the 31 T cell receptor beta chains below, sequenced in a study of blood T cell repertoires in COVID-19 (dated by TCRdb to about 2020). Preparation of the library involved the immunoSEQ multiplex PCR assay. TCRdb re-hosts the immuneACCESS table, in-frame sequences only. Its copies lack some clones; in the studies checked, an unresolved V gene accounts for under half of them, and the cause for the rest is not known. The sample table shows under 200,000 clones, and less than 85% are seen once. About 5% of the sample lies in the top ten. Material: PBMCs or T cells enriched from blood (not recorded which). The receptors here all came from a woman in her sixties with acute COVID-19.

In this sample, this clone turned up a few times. Here the CDR3 reads CAWSADLPGGPQHF. The CDR3 DNA reads TGTGCCTGGAGTGCGGACCTCCCGGGGGGGCCCCAGCATTTT. The chain carries TRBV30 and TRBJ1-5, with a tentative D call TRBD1 (5 bases). This CDR3 spans 14 amino acids. Trimming took off 1 base at V and 9 bases at J, with 16 bases between the two ends. Germline V gene data show CDR1 as GTSNPN and CDR2 as SVGIG (reference sequence).

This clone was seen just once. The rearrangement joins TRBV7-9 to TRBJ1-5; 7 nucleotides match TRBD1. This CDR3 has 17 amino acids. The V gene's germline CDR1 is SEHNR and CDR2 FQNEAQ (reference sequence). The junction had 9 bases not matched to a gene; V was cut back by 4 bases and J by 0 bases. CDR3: CASSSDRDSVSNQPQHF. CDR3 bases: TGTGCCAGCAGCTCCGACCGGGACAGTGTTAGCAATCAGCCCCAGCATTTT. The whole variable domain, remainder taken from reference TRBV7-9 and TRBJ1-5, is DTGVSQNPRHKITKRGQNVTFRCDPISEHNRLYWYRQTLGQGPEFLTYFQNEAQLEKSRLLSDRFSAERPKGSFSTLEIQRTEQGDSAMYLCASSSDRDSVSNQPQHFGDGTRLSIL.

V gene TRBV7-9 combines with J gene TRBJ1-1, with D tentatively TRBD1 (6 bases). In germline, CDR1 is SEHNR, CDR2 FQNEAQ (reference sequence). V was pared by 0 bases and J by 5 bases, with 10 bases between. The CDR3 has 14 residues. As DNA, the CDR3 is TGTGCCAGCAGCTTAGCAGGGGGAGGGACTGAAGCTTTCTTT. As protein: CASSLAGGGTEAFF.

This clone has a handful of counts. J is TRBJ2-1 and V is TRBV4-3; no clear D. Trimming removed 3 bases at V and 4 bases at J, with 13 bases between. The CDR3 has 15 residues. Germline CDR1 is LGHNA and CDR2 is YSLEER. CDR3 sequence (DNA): TGCGCCAGCAGCCAGGAGCGAGCCTCTTACAATGAGCAGTTCTTC. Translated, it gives CASSQERASYNEQFF.

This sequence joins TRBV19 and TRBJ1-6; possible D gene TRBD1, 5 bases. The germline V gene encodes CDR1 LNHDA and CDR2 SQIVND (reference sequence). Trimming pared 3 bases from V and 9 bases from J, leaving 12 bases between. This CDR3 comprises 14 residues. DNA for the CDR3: TGTGCCAGTAGTATTGGTCAGGGTGGTTCACCCCTCCACTTT. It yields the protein CASSIGQGGSPLHF.

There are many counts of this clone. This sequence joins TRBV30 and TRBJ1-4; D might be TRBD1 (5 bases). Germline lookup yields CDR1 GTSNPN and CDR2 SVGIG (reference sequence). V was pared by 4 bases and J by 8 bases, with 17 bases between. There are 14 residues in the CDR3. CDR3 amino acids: CAWTSPRVGEKLFF. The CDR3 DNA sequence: TGTGCCTGGACCTCCCCCAGGGTAGGGGAAAAACTGTTTTTT.

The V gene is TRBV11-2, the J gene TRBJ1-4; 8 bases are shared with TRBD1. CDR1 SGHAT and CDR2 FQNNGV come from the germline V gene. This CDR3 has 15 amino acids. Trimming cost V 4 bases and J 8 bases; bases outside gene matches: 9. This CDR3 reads CASSSYRGKREKLFF. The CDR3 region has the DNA TGTGCCAGCAGCTCCTACAGGGGGAAAAGAGAAAAACTGTTTTTT.

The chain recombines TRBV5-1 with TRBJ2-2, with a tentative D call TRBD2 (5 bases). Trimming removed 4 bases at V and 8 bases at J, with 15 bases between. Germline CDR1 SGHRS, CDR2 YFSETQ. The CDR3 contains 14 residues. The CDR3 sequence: CASSENVGDGELFF. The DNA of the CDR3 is TGCGCCAGCAGCGAGAATGTCGGGGATGGGGAGCTGTTTTTT.

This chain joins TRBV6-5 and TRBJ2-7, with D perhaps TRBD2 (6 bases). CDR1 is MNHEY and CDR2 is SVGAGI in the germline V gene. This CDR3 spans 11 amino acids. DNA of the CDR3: TGTGGTACGGGGGAGAGGCGCGAGCAGTACTTC. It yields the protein CGTGERREQYF.

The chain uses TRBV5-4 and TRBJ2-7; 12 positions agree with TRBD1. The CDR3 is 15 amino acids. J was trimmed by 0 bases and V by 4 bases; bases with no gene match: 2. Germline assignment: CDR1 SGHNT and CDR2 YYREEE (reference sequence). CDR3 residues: CASSGGQGASYEQYV. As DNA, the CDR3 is TGTGCCAGCAGCGGGGGACAGGGGGCCTCCTACGAGCAGTACGTC.

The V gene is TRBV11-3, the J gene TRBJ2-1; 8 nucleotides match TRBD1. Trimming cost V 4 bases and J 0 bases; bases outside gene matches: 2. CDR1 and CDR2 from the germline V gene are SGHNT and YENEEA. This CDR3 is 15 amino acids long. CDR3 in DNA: TGTGCCAGCAGCTACGACAGGGGCTCCTACAATGAGCAGTTCTTC. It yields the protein CASSYDRGSYNEQFF.

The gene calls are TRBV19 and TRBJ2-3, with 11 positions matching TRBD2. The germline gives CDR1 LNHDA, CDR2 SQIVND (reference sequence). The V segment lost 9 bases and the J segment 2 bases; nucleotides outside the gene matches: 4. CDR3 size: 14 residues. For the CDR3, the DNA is TGTGCCAGCCGACTAGCGGGGCCCACAGATACGCAGTATTTT. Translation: CASRLAGPTDTQYF.

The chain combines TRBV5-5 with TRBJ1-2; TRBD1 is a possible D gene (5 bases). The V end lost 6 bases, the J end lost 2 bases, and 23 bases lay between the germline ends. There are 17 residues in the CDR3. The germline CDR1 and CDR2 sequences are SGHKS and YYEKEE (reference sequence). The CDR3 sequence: CASTPPVDILLNYGYTF. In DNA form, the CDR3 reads TGTGCCAGCACCCCACCCGTGGACATCCTTTTAAACTATGGCTACACCTTC. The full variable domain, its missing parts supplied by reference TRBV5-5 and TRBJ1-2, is DAGVTQSPTHLIKTRGQQVTLRCSPISGHKSVSWYQQVLGQGPQFIFQYYEKEERGRGNFPDRFSARQFPNYSSELNVNALLLGDSALYLCASTPPVDILLNYGYTFGSGTRLTVV.

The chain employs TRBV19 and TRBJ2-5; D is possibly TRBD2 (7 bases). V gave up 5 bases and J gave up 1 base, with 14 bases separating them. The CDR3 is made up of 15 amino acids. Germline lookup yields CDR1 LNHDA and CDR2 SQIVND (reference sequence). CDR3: CASSPSRGAQETQYF. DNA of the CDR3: TGTGCCAGTAGTCCTTCCCGGGGGGCCCAAGAGACCCAGTACTTC. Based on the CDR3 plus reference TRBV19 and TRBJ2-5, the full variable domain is DGGITQSPKYLFRKEGQNVTLSCEQNLNHDAMYWYRQDPGQGLRLIYYSQIVNDFQKGDIAEGYSVSREKKESFPLTVTSAQKNPTAFYLCASSPSRGAQETQYFGPGTRLLVL.

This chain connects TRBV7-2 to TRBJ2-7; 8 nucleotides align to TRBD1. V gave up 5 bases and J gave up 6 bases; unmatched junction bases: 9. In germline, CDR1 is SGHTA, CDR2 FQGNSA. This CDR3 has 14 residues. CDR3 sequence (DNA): TGTGCCAGCAGCCCAGACAGGGGTCTTCGCGAGCAGTACTTC. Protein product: CASSPDRGLREQYF. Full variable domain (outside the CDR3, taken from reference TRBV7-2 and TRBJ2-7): GAGVSQSPSNKVTEKGKDVELRCDPISGHTALYWYRQSLGQGLEFLIYFQGNSAPDKSGLPSDRFSAERTGGSVSTLTIQRTQQEDSAVYLCASSPDRGLREQYFGPGTRLTVT.

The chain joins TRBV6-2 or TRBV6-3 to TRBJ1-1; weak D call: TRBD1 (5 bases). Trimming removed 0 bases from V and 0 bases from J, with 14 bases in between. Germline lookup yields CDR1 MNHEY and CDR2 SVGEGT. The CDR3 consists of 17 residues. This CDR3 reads CASSYSVRDRMNTEAFF. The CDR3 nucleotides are TGTGCCAGCAGTTACTCAGTCCGAGACAGAATGAACACTGAAGCTTTCTTT.

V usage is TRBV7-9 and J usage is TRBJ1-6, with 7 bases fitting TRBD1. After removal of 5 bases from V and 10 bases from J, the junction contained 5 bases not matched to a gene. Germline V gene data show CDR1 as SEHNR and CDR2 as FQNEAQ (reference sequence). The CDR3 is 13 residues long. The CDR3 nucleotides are TGTGCCAGCAGCCCGACAGGGAAGTCACCCCTCCACTTT. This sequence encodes CASSPTGKSPLHF.

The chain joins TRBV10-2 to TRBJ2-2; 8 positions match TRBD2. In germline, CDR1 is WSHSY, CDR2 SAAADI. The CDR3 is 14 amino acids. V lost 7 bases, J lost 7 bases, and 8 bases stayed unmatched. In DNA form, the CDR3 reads TGCGCCAGCAAGTATGGCGGGGGGATCGGGGAGCTGTTTTTT. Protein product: CASKYGGGIGELFF.

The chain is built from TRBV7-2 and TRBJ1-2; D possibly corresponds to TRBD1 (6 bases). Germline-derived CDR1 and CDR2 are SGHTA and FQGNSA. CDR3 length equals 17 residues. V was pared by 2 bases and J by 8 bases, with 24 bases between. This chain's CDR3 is CASSLYPLDSSGEGYTF. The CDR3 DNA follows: TGTGCCAGCAGCTTATATCCCTTGGACAGTAGCGGGGAGGGCTACACCTTC.

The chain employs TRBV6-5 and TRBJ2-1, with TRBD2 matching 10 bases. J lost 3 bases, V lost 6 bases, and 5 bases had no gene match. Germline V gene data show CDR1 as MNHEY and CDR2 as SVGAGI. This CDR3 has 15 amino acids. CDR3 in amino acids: CASRPGLAFYNEQFF. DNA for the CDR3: TGTGCCAGCAGACCGGGACTAGCGTTCTACAATGAGCAGTTCTTC.

CDR3 bases: TGTGCCTGGAGTGTACCGGGCTACGAGCAGTACTTC. Translating gives CAWSVPGYEQYF. V gene TRBV30 combines with J gene TRBJ2-7; D gene ambiguous. V was pared by 0 bases and J by 3 bases, with 6 bases between. The CDR3 consists of 12 residues. CDR1 is GTSNPN and CDR2 is SVGIG in the germline V gene (reference sequence).

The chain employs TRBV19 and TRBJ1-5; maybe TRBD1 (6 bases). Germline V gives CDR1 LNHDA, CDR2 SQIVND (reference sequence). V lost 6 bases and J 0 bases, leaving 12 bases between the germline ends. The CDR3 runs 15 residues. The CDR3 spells CASRIGQYSNQPQHF. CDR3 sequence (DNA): TGTGCCAGTAGGATTGGACAGTATAGCAATCAGCCCCAGCATTTT.

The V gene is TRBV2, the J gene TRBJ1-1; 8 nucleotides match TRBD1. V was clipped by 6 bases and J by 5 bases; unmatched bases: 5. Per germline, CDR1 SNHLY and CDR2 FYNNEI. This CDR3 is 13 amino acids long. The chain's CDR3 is CASRYRGGTEAFF. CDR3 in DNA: TGTGCCAGCAGGTACAGGGGGGGGACTGAAGCTTTCTTT.

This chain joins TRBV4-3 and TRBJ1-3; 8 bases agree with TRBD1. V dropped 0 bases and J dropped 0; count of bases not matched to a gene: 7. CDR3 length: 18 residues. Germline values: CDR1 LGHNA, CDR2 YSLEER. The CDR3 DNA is TGCGCCAGCAGCCAAGAATCGGGGACAGGTTACTCTGGAAACACCATATATTTT. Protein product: CASSQESGTGYSGNTIYF.

In nucleotides, the CDR3 is TGTGCCAGCAGTTTCACGGGGACAGGCTATGGCTACACCTTC. It codes for CASSFTGTGYGYTF. The rearrangement joins TRBV5-5 to TRBJ1-2; 8 bases match TRBD1. This CDR3 comprises 14 residues. Trimming removed 5 bases from V and 4 bases from J; junction bases left unmatched: 7. CDR1 and CDR2 from the germline V gene are SGHKS and YYEKEE (reference sequence).

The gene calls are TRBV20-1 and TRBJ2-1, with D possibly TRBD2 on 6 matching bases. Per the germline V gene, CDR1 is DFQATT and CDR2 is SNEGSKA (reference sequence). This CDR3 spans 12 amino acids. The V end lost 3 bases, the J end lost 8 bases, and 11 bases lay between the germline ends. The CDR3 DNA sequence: TGCAGTGCTAGTGTCGGGGGAGATGAGCAGTTCTTC. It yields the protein CSASVGGDEQFF.

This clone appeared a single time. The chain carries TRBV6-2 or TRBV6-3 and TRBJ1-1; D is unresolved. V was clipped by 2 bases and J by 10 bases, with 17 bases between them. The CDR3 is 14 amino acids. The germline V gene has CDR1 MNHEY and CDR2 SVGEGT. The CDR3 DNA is TGTGCCAGCAGTTACCTCGGGTCCGGGGAAGGAGCTTTCTTT. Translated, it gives CASSYLGSGEGAFF.

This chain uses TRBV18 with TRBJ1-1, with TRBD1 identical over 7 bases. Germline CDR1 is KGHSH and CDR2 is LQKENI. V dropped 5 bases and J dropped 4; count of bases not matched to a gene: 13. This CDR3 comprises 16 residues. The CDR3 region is CASSEGQQIRSTEAFF. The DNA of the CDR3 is TGTGCCAGCTCAGAGGGACAGCAGATCCGGAGCACTGAAGCTTTCTTT.

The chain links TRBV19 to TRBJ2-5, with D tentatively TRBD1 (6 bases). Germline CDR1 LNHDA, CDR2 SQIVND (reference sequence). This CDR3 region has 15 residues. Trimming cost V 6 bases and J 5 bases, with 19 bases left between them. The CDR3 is CASSSGGRGRETQYF. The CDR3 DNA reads TGTGCCAGTAGCTCGGGCGGCAGGGGAAGGGAGACCCAGTACTTC.

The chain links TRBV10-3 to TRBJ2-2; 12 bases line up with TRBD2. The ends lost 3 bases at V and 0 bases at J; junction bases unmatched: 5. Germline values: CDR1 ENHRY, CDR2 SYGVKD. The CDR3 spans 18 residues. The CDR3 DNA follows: TGTGCCATCAGTGACCCAACTAGCGGGGGGTCGAACACCGGGGAGCTGTTTTTT. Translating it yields CAISDPTSGGSNTGELFF.

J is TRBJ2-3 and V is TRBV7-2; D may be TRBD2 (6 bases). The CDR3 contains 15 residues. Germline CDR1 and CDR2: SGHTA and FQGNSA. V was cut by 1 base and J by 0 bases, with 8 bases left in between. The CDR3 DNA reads TGTGCCAGCAGCTTAGTTAGCGGAAGCACAGATACGCAGTATTTT. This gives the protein CASSLVSGSTDTQYF.